The 22 T cell receptor beta chains reported below all come from one sample, sequenced in a study of blood T cell repertoires in COVID-19. The repertoire was sequenced with immunoSEQ multiplex PCR; TCRdb's copy has only in-frame clones and lacks some. The top ten hold about 7% of the sample, which has roughly 180,000 clones, over 70% seen once. Sequenced material: peripheral blood. These receptors originate from a woman in her 40s with COVID-19, enrolled during active disease.

The V and J genes are TRBV6-5 and TRBJ1-1; TRBD1 agrees at 7 bases. Per germline, CDR1 MNHEY and CDR2 SVGAGI. CDR3 size: 16 residues. Trimming at V came to 1 base and at J to 3 bases, leaving 8 bases not matched to a gene. CDR3 loop: CASSYWETGRDTEAFF. CDR3 coding DNA: TGTGCCAGCAGTTACTGGGAGACAGGGCGGGACACTGAAGCTTTCTTT.

The chain is built from TRBV7-2 and TRBJ1-1, with D unclear. Germline V lookup: CDR1 SGHTA, CDR2 FQGNSA. The CDR3 length is 15 residues. Deletions cut 1 base from V and 4 bases from J, with 13 bases between. CDR3 protein: CASSLGSPAGTEAFF. CDR3 DNA sequence: TGTGCCAGCAGCTTAGGTTCTCCGGCGGGCACTGAAGCTTTCTTT. The full variable domain, with the rest looked up from reference TRBV7-2 and TRBJ1-1, is GAGVSQSPSNKVTEKGKDVELRCDPISGHTALYWYRQSLGQGLEFLIYFQGNSAPDKSGLPSDRFSAERTGGSVSTLTIQRTQQEDSAVYLCASSLGSPAGTEAFFGQGTRLTVV.

The genes are TRBV19 and TRBJ2-5; D gene uncertain. The germline V gene encodes CDR1 LNHDA and CDR2 SQIVND (reference sequence). V was clipped by 9 bases and J by 4 bases, with 18 bases between them. This CDR3 has 14 amino acids. The CDR3 nucleotides read TGTGCCAGCGTGCCTCCTGGTCGGAGAGAGACCCAGTACTTC. Translation: CASVPPGRRETQYF.

The chain links TRBV18 to TRBJ2-7; tentatively, D is TRBD2 (5 bases). The CDR3 is 14 amino acids. Trimming removed 5 bases from V and 2 bases from J, with 13 bases in between. The germline gives CDR1 KGHSH, CDR2 LQKENI. CDR3 region: CASSETLAPYEQYF. In nucleotides, the CDR3 is TGTGCCAGCTCAGAAACGCTAGCTCCCTACGAGCAGTACTTC.

The chain employs TRBV10-3 and TRBJ1-2; D is unresolved. The germline CDR1 and CDR2 sequences are ENHRY and SYGVKD. The CDR3 is 15 residues long. The V gene lost 0 bases and the J gene lost 1 base, with 9 bases spanning the gap. CDR3 region: CAISESAGNNYGYTF. The CDR3 DNA reads as TGTGCCATCAGTGAGTCAGCAGGTAATAACTATGGCTACACCTTC.

CDR3 loop: CASSLADSSGNTIYF. CDR3 sequence (DNA): TGTGCCAGCAGCTTAGCGGACAGCTCTGGAAACACCATATATTTT. The gene calls are TRBV7-6 and TRBJ1-3, with a weak D call TRBD1 (6 bases). This CDR3 contains 15 residues. V lost 0 bases and J lost 0, with 6 bases in between. Germline CDR1 and CDR2: SGHVS and FNYEAQ. The variable domain in full, completed from reference TRBV7-6 and TRBJ1-3, reads GAGVSQSPRYKVTKRGQDVALRCDPISGHVSLYWYRQALGQGPEFLTYFNYEAQQDKSGLPNDRFSAERPEGSISTLTIQRTEQRDSAMYRCASSLADSSGNTIYFGEGSWLTVV.

Concerning this clone itself: In the same sample, other DNA sequences code for this CDR3. V usage is TRBV19 and J usage is TRBJ1-5; 8 bases align to TRBD1. After removal of 5 bases from V and 2 bases from J, the junction contained 5 bases not matched to a gene. Germline CDR1 and CDR2: LNHDA and SQIVND (reference sequence). The CDR3 sequence is 15 residues long. The CDR3 DNA reads as TGTGCCAGTAGTCCAGGGACAGGCGGCAATCAGCCCCAGCATTTT. Protein product: CASSPGTGGNQPQHF.

V is TRBV2 and J is TRBJ1-1; 8 bases align to TRBD1. From germline, CDR1 is SNHLY and CDR2 FYNNEI. This CDR3 has 17 amino acids. V was clipped by 7 bases and J by 1 base; unmatched bases: 14. CDR3: CASTAQGARGWNTEAFF. The CDR3 DNA sequence: TGTGCCAGCACCGCTCAGGGGGCGCGGGGGTGGAACACTGAAGCTTTCTTT.

The rearrangement joins TRBV5-6 to TRBJ2-4; 11 bases fit TRBD1. V lost 4 bases and J lost 4; bases outside the gene matches: 4. CDR3 length: 15 amino acids. Germline CDR1 and CDR2: SGHDT and YYEEEE. The CDR3 region is CASSIGTGGKNIQYF. DNA of the CDR3: TGTGCCAGCAGCATCGGGACAGGGGGGAAAAACATTCAGTACTTC.

V is TRBV5-1 and J is TRBJ2-4, with 8 bases aligning to TRBD1. Germline V CDR1 and CDR2: SGHRS, YFSETQ. The CDR3 consists of 16 residues. V was pared by 3 bases and J by 0 bases, with 5 bases of the junction left unmatched. In nucleotides, the CDR3 is TGCGCCAGCAGCTCAGGACAGGGAGTAGCCAAAAACATTCAGTACTTC. Protein sequence: CASSSGQGVAKNIQYF.

The chain carries TRBV11-1 and TRBJ2-5, with a weak D call TRBD2 (6 bases). This CDR3 has 16 residues. Trimming shortened V by 5 bases and J by 1 base, and 17 bases separated the two germline ends. Germline V gene lookup returns CDR1 SGHAT and CDR2 FQDESV (reference sequence). In DNA, the CDR3 is TGTGCCAGCAGCCAAGTAACACTAGCTACCCAAGAGACCCAGTACTTC. Protein product: CASSQVTLATQETQYF.

V is TRBV9 and J is TRBJ1-2; 9 bases align to TRBD1. Per the germline V gene, CDR1 is SGDLS and CDR2 is YYNGEE. The CDR3 length is 16 residues. V shed 4 bases, J shed 2 bases, and the junction held 9 bases outside the gene matches. The chain's CDR3 is CASSQVPGQGNYGYTF. The CDR3 nucleotides read TGTGCCAGCAGCCAAGTCCCGGGACAGGGAAACTATGGCTACACCTTC.

The rearrangement uses TRBV9 and TRBJ2-1, with D maybe TRBD2 (7 bases). Per germline, CDR1 SGDLS and CDR2 YYNGEE. V lost 2 bases to trimming and J lost 3 bases, with 18 bases between them. The CDR3 runs 17 residues. DNA of the CDR3: TGTGCCAGCAGCGTCGGGGAGGGGGTTAGGGGCTACAATGAGCAGTTCTTC. This codes for CASSVGEGVRGYNEQFF.

This chain uses TRBV27 with TRBJ1-1, with D possibly matching TRBD1 (6 bases). Trimming pared 6 bases from V and 1 base from J, leaving 12 bases between. The CDR3 length is 14 residues. In germline, CDR1 is MNHEY, CDR2 SMNVEV (reference sequence). CDR3 loop: CASRTGYPNTEAFF. The CDR3, as DNA: TGTGCCAGCAGGACAGGTTACCCGAACACTGAAGCTTTCTTT.

The chain has TRBV18 and TRBJ2-3, with TRBD2 identical over 9 bases. V trimming: 6 bases; J trimming: 0 bases; junction bases outside the gene matches: 7. The CDR3 covers 16 residues. In germline, CDR1 is KGHSH, CDR2 LQKENI. This CDR3 is CASSPGTSRSTDTQYF. The CDR3 region has the DNA TGTGCCAGCTCGCCGGGGACTAGCAGAAGCACAGATACGCAGTATTTT.

V and J are TRBV29-1 and TRBJ1-2, with D unclear. The germline gives CDR1 SQVTM, CDR2 ANQGSEA. The CDR3 is 15 amino acids. Trimming shortened V by 3 bases and J by 2 bases, and 16 bases separated the two germline ends. CDR3 nucleotides: TGCAGCGTTGAGGCAACAGCCGTTCTAAACTATGGCTACACCTTC. It is translated as CSVEATAVLNYGYTF.

This chain uses TRBV10-2 with TRBJ2-5, with D perhaps matching TRBD1 (5 bases). The V and J ends lost 6 bases and 6 bases respectively, with 14 bases between them. Germline values: CDR1 WSHSY, CDR2 SAAADI. This CDR3 spans 13 amino acids. As DNA, the CDR3 is TGCGCCAGCAGGGTCAGGGAAGGGAAGACCCAGTACTTC. It encodes CASRVREGKTQYF.

In this sample, this clone turned up once. The chain carries TRBV27 and TRBJ2-6; the D gene is possibly TRBD2 (5 bases). V lost 2 bases to trimming and J lost 1 base, with 21 bases between them. Per germline, CDR1 MNHEY and CDR2 SMNVEV (reference sequence). CDR3 size: 20 residues. The CDR3 sequence: CASSLIPGRTFHSGANVLTF. In nucleotides, the CDR3 is TGTGCCAGCAGTTTAATTCCGGGGAGAACTTTTCATTCTGGGGCCAACGTCCTGACTTTC.

This clone was seen once. V gene TRBV19 combines with J gene TRBJ1-2; TRBD1 aligns across 7 bases. V dropped 5 bases and J dropped 0; count of bases not matched to a gene: 3. The CDR3 runs 14 residues. The V gene's germline CDR1 is LNHDA and CDR2 SQIVND (reference sequence). The CDR3 reads CASSGTASNYGYTF. The DNA for the CDR3 is TGTGCCAGTAGTGGGACAGCTTCTAACTATGGCTACACCTTC.

This sequence joins TRBV5-1 and TRBJ2-6; no reliable D call. The CDR3 spans 15 residues. CDR1 and CDR2 from the germline V gene are SGHRS and YFSETQ. The V end was cut by 0 bases, the J end by 2 bases, with 6 bases between. CDR3 sequence reads: CASSLAATGANVLTF. The CDR3 DNA follows: TGCGCCAGCAGCTTGGCAGCGACTGGGGCCAACGTCCTGACTTTC.

The rearrangement links TRBV19 to TRBJ2-7; 7 bases are a match to TRBD2. Germline trimming cut 2 bases from V and 5 bases from J; bases unmatched to any gene: 3. The CDR3 covers 13 residues. In germline, CDR1 is LNHDA, CDR2 SQIVND (reference sequence). The CDR3 DNA is TGTGCCAGTAGTATACGCGGGGGAAACGAGCAGTACTTC. It is translated as CASSIRGGNEQYF.

The chain joins TRBV6-4 to TRBJ1-2; D call uncertain. CDR3 length equals 13 residues. The germline V and J ends were trimmed by 5 bases and 4 bases, with 11 bases remaining between them. Germline V gene lookup returns CDR1 MRHNA and CDR2 SNTAGT. Here the CDR3 DNA reads TGTGCCAGCAGTTCTTCAGGAACCTATGGCTACACCTTC. Encoded protein: CASSSSGTYGYTF.